This T cell receptor beta chain was documented in a study of post-analysis software for immune sequencing data. As for the study in general: Recorded disease courses covered relapsing-remitting, secondary progressive and progressive-relapsing multiple sclerosis. Some patients had no subtype annotation. Notes on the study in general: TRBV5-6, TRBV5-1 and TRBV20-1 belonged to a set of five TRBV segments that were more frequent in patients than controls. Significantly decreased normalized Chao1 diversity was recorded for multiple sclerosis patients relative to controls.

The CDR3 consists of 14 residues. This clonotype occurred a few times. Its antigen is unknown. Sequencing libraries made from TCR beta cDNA carried unique molecular identifiers. There were about 0.85 to 11 million T cells, and some 500,000 cDNA molecules came from them. TCRdb fed the PCR reads into MiXCR, producing one record per CDR3 protein. The profile shows about 810,000 distinct CDR3 sequences, approximately 53% of them singletons. Specimen: blood. This sequence joins TRBV21-1 and TRBJ2-4; TRBD2 was called by the table and not checked on the DNA. TRBV21-1 is a pseudogene. The source is a girl aged 5 to 17 with multiple sclerosis. The CDR3 loop reads CASSADPGRDIQYF. DNA for the CDR3: TGTGCCAGCAGCGCTGACCCCGGGAGGGACATTCAGTACTTC.